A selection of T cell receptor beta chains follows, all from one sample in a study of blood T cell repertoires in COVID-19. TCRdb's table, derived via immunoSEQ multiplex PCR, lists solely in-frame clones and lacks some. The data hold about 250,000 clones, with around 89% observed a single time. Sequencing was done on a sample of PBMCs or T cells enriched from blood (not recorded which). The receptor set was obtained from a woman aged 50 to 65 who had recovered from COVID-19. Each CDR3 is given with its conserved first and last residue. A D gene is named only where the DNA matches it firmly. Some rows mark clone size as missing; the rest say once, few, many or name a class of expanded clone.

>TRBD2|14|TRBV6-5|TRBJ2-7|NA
TGTGCCAGCAGTTACGGGAGGGCCCCCTACGAGCAGTACTTC
CASSYGRAPYEQYF
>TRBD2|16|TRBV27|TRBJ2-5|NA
TGTGCCAGCAGTTTATTCGGGACTAGCGGGATGAAGACCCAGTACTTC
CASSLFGTSGMKTQYF
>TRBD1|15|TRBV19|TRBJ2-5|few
TGTGCCAGTAGTATTGGGACAGGGGGTTTTGAGACCCAGTACTTC
CASSIGTGGFETQYF
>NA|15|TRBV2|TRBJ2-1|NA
TGTGCCAGCAGTGAAGGACAGAACCATTACAATGAGCAGTTCTTC
CASSEGQNHYNEQFF
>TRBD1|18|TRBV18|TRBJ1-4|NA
TGTGCCAGCTCACCTTCGGCAGGGGGCGGATCAACTAATGAAAAACTGTTTTTT
CASSPSAGGGSTNEKLFF
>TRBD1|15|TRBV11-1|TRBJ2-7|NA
TGTGCCAGCAGCCACCCCGGGACAGGGATCTACGAGCAGTACTTC
CASSHPGTGIYEQYF
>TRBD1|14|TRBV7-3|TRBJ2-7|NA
TGTGCCAGCAGCCCTCGACAGGGGGCGTACGAGCAGTACTTC
CASSPRQGAYEQYF
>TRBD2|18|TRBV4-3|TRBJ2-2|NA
TGCGCCAGCAGCCAAGTTGAACGGCGGGAGAGGGGAACCGGGGAGCTGTTTTTT
CASSQVERRERGTGELFF
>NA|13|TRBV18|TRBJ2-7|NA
TGTGCCAGCTCACCAGGACAGTTATACGAGCAGTACTTC
CASSPGQLYEQYF
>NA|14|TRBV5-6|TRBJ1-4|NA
TGTGCCAGCAGCCTAGCGGGGGGTAATGAAAAACTGTTTTTT
CASSLAGGNEKLFF
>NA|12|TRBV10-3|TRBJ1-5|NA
TGTGCCATCCGGGAGGGGTCTCAGCCCCAGCATTTT
CAIREGSQPQHF
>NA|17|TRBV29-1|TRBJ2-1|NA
TGCAGCGTTGAAGATCCATTAACCCGCAGCTCCTACAATGAGCAGTTCTTC
CSVEDPLTRSSYNEQFF
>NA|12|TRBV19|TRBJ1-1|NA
TGTGCCAGTAGTATAGGAGGGTCCAAAGCTTTCTTT
CASSIGGSKAFF
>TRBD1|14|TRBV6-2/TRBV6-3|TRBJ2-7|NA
TGTGCCAGCAGTACCACAGGGGGCTCCTACGAGCAGTACTTC
CASSTTGGSYEQYF
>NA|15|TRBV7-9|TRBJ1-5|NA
TGTGCCAGCAGCTTAGCTTCGGGTCCAAATCAGCCCCAGCATTTT
CASSLASGPNQPQHF
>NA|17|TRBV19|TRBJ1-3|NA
TGTGCCGCCCGCAAAAGCGGGGAATGGGCGTCTGGAAACACCATATATTTT
CAARKSGEWASGNTIYF
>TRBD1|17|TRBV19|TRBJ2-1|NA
TGTGCCAGTAGTCGTATAACCCCAGGGGGCAGGAACAATGAGCAGTTCTTC
CASSRITPGGRNNEQFF
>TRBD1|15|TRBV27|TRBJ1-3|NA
TGTGCCAGCAGTCCTCGGTCGACAGGGAGGAACACCATATATTTT
CASSPRSTGRNTIYF
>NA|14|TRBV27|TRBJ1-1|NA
TGTGCCAGCGGCCCCCAGGGGTACTCGACTGAAGCTTTCTTT
CASGPQGYSTEAFF
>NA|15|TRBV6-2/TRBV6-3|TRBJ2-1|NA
TGTGCCAGCAGTCAGGTACTAGATCGCTACAATGAGCAGTTCTTC
CASSQVLDRYNEQFF
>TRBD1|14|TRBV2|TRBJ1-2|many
TGTGCCAGCAGAGACAGTGGACAGGGCAGGGGCTACACCTTC
CASRDSGQGRGYTF
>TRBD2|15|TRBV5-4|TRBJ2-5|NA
TGTGCCAGCAGCTTGGCCTCTAGCGGGAGTGTGACCCAGTACTTC
CASSLASSGSVTQYF
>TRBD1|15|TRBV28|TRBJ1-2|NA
TGTGCCAGCAGTCCCGGACAGGTCGGTAACTATGGCTACACCTTC
CASSPGQVGNYGYTF
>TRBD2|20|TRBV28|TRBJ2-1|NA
TGTGCCAGCAGTTGGCCACCGGGACTAGCGGGAGTTCTATCCTACAATGAGCAGTTCTTC
CASSWPPGLAGVLSYNEQFF
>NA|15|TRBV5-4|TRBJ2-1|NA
TGTGCCAGCAGCTTGTTTATCTCGGCGGACAATGAGCAGTTCTTC
CASSLFISADNEQFF
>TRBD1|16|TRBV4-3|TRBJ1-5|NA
TGCGCCAGCAGCCAAGAGTTTCCGGGGGACAGCCAACCCCAGCATTTT
CASSQEFPGDSQPQHF
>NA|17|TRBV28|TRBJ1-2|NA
TGTGCCAGCAGCCCCCCCCGTGGGCTCACTGGGAACTATGGCTACACCTTC
CASSPPRGLTGNYGYTF
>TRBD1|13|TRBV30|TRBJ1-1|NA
TGTGCCTGGGGGACAGGGAAGAACACTGAAGCTTTCTTT
CAWGTGKNTEAFF
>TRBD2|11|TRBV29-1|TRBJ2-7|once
TGCAGCGCAGCTAGCGGGTACGAGCAGTACTTC
CSAASGYEQYF
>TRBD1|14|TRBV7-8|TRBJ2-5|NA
TGTGCCAGCAGCTTGGGACAGGGGGGCAAGACCCAGTACTTC
CASSLGQGGKTQYF
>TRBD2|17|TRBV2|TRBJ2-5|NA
TGTGCCAGCAGTGAAGTAGCGGGAGGGCCGTCCCAAGAGACCCAGTACTTC
CASSEVAGGPSQETQYF
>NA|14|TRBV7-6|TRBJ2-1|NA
TGTGCCAGCAGCCCCGAGGCGGGGTACAATGAGCAGTTCTTC
CASSPEAGYNEQFF
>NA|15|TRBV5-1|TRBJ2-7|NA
TGCGCCAGCAGCTTGGGCGGGTTTAGCTCCTACGAGCAGTACTTC
CASSLGGFSSYEQYF
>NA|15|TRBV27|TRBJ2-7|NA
TGTGCCAGCAGTCCGCACCCGGACAGAACCTACGAGCAGTACTTC
CASSPHPDRTYEQYF
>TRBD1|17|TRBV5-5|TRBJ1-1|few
TGTGCCAGCAGCTCCCAGTGGGGGGCAGGGGGCGTTGATGAAGCTTTCTTT
CASSSQWGAGGVDEAFF
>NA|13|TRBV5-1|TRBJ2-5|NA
TGCGCCAGCAGCAAGGGGCCCCAAGAGACCCAGTACTTC
CASSKGPQETQYF
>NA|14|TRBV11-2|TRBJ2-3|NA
TGTGCCAGCAGCTTAGACCGTCGCACAGATACGCAGTATTTT
CASSLDRRTDTQYF
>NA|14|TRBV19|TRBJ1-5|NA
TGTGCCACCACAGAGGGTCGTGGGGATCAGCCCCAGCATTTT
CATTEGRGDQPQHF
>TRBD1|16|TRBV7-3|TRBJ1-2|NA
TGTGCCAGCAGCTTAACCCAAAGGGGGCTAATGGATGGCTACACCTTC
CASSLTQRGLMDGYTF
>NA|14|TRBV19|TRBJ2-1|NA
TGTGCCAGTAGTACGGGACTCGCATACAATGAGCAGTTCTTC
CASSTGLAYNEQFF
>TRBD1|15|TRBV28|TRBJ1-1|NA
TGTGCCAGCAGTTTATCGACAGGGGTCGGCACTGAAGCTTTCTTT
CASSLSTGVGTEAFF
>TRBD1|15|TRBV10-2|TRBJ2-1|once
TGCGCCAGCAGTGCGGGACAGAGCTCCTACAATGAGCAGTTCTTC
CASSAGQSSYNEQFF
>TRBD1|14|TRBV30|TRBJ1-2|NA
TGTGCCTGGAGTGTTCGGACAGGGCCCAATGGCTACACCTTC
CAWSVRTGPNGYTF